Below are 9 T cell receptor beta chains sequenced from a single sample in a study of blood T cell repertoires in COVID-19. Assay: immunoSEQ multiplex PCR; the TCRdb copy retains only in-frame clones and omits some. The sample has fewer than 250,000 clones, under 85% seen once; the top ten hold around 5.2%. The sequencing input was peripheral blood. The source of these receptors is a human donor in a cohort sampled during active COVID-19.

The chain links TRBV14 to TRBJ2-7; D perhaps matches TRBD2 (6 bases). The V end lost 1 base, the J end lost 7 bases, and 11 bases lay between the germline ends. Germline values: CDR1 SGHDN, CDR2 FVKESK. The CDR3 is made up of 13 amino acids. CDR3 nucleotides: TGTGCCAGCAGCCAAGTATTCGCGGGGGAGCAGTACTTC. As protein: CASSQVFAGEQYF.

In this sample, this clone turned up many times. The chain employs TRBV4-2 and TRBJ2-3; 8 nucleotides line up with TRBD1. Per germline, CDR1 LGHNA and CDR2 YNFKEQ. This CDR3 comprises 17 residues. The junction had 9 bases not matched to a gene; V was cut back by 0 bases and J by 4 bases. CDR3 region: CASSQDWAGGRADTQYF. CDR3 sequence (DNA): TGTGCCAGCAGCCAAGATTGGGCAGGGGGCCGTGCAGATACGCAGTATTTT.

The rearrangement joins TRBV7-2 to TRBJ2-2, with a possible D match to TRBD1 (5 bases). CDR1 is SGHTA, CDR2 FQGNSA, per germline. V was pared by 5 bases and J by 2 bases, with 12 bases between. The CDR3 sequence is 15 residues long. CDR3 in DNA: TGTGCCAGCAGCATTCAGGGCGTTAACACCGGGGAGCTGTTTTTT. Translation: CASSIQGVNTGELFF.

Written as DNA, the CDR3 is TGTGCCAGCACGGGGAACTCCCTTTACAATGAGCAGTTCTTC. Translated: CASTGNSLYNEQFF. V gene TRBV21-1 combines with J gene TRBJ2-1; no DNA check was done on the table's D call, TRBD2. TRBV21-1 is an annotated pseudogene. CDR3 length: 14 amino acids.

CDR3 nucleotide sequence: TGTGCCAGCAGTTACTCGGCGGGGAATACTGAAGCTTTCTTT. Translated: CASSYSAGNTEAFF. The rearrangement joins TRBV6-5 to TRBJ1-1; D is unresolved. Deletions cut 0 bases from V and 5 bases from J, with 10 bases between. This CDR3 contains 14 residues. Germline V gene sequence: CDR1 MNHEY, CDR2 SVGAGI.

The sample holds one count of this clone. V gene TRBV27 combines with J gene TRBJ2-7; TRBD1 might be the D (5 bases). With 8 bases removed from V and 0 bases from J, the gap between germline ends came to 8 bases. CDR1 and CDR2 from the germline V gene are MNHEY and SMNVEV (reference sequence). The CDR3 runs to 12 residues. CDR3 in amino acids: CASGAFSYEQYF. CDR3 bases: TGTGCCAGCGGGGCTTTCTCCTACGAGCAGTACTTC.

The CDR3 here is CASSVGTGSSYEQYF. The CDR3 DNA sequence: TGTGCCAGCAGCGTCGGGACAGGGAGCTCCTACGAGCAGTACTTC. The chain is built from TRBV9 and TRBJ2-7; 9 nucleotides agree with TRBD1. The germline CDR1 and CDR2 sequences are SGDLS and YYNGEE. The CDR3 is 15 amino acids. Trimming cost V 2 bases and J 0 bases; bases outside gene matches: 3.

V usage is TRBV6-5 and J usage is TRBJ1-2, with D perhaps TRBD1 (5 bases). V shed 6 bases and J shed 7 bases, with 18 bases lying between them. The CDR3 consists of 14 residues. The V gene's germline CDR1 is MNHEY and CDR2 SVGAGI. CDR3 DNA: TGTGCCAGCAGCCGCCAGGGAGGGGCGGTTGGCTACACCTTC. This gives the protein CASSRQGGAVGYTF.

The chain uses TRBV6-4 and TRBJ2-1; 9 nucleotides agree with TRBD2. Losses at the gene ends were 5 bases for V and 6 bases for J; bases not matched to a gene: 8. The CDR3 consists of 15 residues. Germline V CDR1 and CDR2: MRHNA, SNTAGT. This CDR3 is CASSPGLATSNEQFF. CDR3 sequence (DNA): TGTGCCAGCAGTCCCGGACTAGCGACCTCCAATGAGCAGTTCTTC.